One and the same sample provided the 13 T cell receptor beta chains below, sequenced in a study of regulatory T cells in long-lasting Graves disease. This sample's time point: persistent/refractory GD, antithyroid drugs over 5 years with positive TRAb. PBMC RNA served as the TCR library source. Arm-PCR of CDR3 regions and iRepertoire HTBI primers were the basis on which TCR beta libraries were built. TCRdb used MiXCR to reprocess the multiplex PCR reads, holding one entry per CDR3 protein. This table has 500,000 to 700,000 distinct CDR3 sequences, about 30% appearing once. The sample in question was peripheral blood mononuclear cells (PBMCs), obtained when the disease was refractory, from a patient treated with antithyroid drugs. The receptors stem from a female donor with Graves disease.

This sequence joins TRBV7-3 and TRBJ1-5; no clear D. The germline V and J ends were trimmed by 2 bases and 0 bases, with 5 bases remaining between them. This CDR3 region has 14 residues. The germline gives CDR1 SGHTA, CDR2 FQGTGA. CDR3 bases: TGTGCCAGCAGCTTACTCCATAGCAATCAGCCCCAGCATTTT. It yields the protein CASSLLHSNQPQHF.

This chain links TRBV9 with TRBJ2-5; 11 bases are shared with TRBD1. V gave up 2 bases and J gave up 4 bases; unmatched junction bases: 4. The CDR3 totals 15 residues. Per the germline V gene, CDR1 is SGDLS and CDR2 is YYNGEE. The CDR3 DNA reads TGTGCCAGCAGCGTTCGGACAGGGGGCGGAGAGACCCAGTACTTC. Translation: CASSVRTGGGETQYF.

J is TRBJ2-5 and V is TRBV11-3, with TRBD2 matching over 7 bases. CDR1 and CDR2 (germline): SGHNT, YENEEA. V was pared by 1 base and J by 1 base, with 3 bases of the junction left unmatched. This CDR3 has 15 amino acids. CDR3 residues: CASSLGLAFQETQYF. CDR3 bases: TGTGCCAGCAGCTTAGGACTAGCCTTCCAAGAGACCCAGTACTTC.

The chain uses TRBV30 and TRBJ1-2; D uncertain. The V gene lost 0 bases and the J gene lost 7 bases, with 6 bases spanning the gap. The CDR3 runs to 11 residues. Germline values: CDR1 GTSNPN, CDR2 SVGIG (reference sequence). The CDR3 here is CAWSVRSGYTF. The CDR3 DNA sequence: TGTGCCTGGAGTGTACGGTCTGGCTACACCTTC.

This clonotype was detected a few times. The chain recombines TRBV29-1 with TRBJ1-2; 7 positions agree with TRBD1. The trim removed 7 bases at V and 6 bases at J, leaving 5 bases unmatched. CDR3 size: 11 residues. Germline V gives CDR1 SQVTM, CDR2 ANQGSEA. The CDR3 DNA is TGCAGCGCCTGGACAGGTGATGGCTACACCTTC. It is translated as CSAWTGDGYTF. The full variable domain, rest sourced from reference TRBV29-1 and TRBJ1-2, is SAVISQKPSRDICQRGTSLTIQCQVDSQVTMMFWYRQQPGQSLTLIATANQGSEATYESGFVIDKFPISRPNLTFSTLTVSNMSPEDSSIYLCSAWTGDGYTFGSGTRLTVV.

This clonotype has a count of ten or more. This chain uses TRBV20-1 with TRBJ2-5; D remains ambiguous. The germline V and J ends were trimmed by 3 bases and 2 bases, with 7 bases remaining between them. Germline assignment: CDR1 DFQATT and CDR2 SNEGSKA (reference sequence). The CDR3 is 12 residues long. CDR3 region: CSARLIQETQYF. In nucleotides, the CDR3 is TGCAGTGCTAGGCTAATACAAGAGACCCAGTACTTC.

The V gene is TRBV9, the J gene TRBJ2-7; D might be TRBD2 (6 bases). Germline-derived CDR1 and CDR2 are SGDLS and YYNGEE. Trimming took 0 bases from V and 1 from J, leaving 8 bases between them. This CDR3 is built from 14 residues. CDR3 amino acids: CASSVDGGSYEQYF. CDR3 DNA: TGTGCCAGCAGCGTAGACGGAGGGTCCTACGAGCAGTACTTC.

The chain couples TRBV10-3 to TRBJ2-5, with TRBD1 identical over 8 bases. J lost 3 bases, V lost 0 bases, and 6 bases had no gene match. CDR3 size: 16 residues. Germline CDR1 ENHRY, CDR2 SYGVKD. In nucleotides, the CDR3 is TGTGCCATCAGTGAGTCGGGGCACAGGGGGAAAGAGACCCAGTACTTC. It encodes CAISESGHRGKETQYF.

In its sample, this clonotype was seen once. The chain combines TRBV14 with TRBJ2-7; D is perhaps TRBD1 (5 bases). This CDR3 spans 15 amino acids. Deletions cut 2 bases from V and 0 bases from J, with 11 bases between. The germline gives CDR1 SGHDN, CDR2 FVKESK. Written as DNA, the CDR3 is TGTGCCAGCAGCCAAATACAGGCCAACTCCTACGAGCAGTACTTC. This codes for CASSQIQANSYEQYF.

V is TRBV28 and J is TRBJ1-5, with a weak D call TRBD1 (6 bases). This CDR3 contains 19 residues. Trimming shortened V by 1 base and J by 1 base, and 20 bases separated the two germline ends. Germline lookup yields CDR1 MDHEN and CDR2 SYDVKM. CDR3 in amino acids: CASSLLLARGGGSNQPQHF. The DNA of the CDR3 is TGTGCCAGCAGTTTATTGCTCGCCCGGGGGGGCGGGAGCAATCAGCCCCAGCATTTT.

This clonotype was counted between two and nine times. This chain links TRBV12-3 or TRBV12-4 with TRBJ1-5, with 8 positions matching TRBD1. The CDR3 is made up of 17 amino acids. Unmatched junction bases numbered 11, after V lost 2 bases and J lost 5 bases. CDR3 in amino acids: CASSLSVGRGLDQPQHF. The CDR3 DNA sequence: TGTGCCAGCAGTTTATCAGTTGGCAGGGGGCTAGATCAGCCCCAGCATTTT.

The chain couples TRBV5-5 to TRBJ2-5; weak D call: TRBD1 (5 bases). This CDR3 is 17 amino acids long. Per the germline V gene, CDR1 is SGHKS and CDR2 is YYEKEE (reference sequence). The germline V and J ends were trimmed by 0 bases and 1 base, with 16 bases remaining between them. CDR3 nucleotides: TGTGCCAGCAGCTTGGCCGGCTACAGGTGGGTCCAAGAGACCCAGTACTTC. Translated, it gives CASSLAGYRWVQETQYF.

This clonotype has only a few counts. The chain joins TRBV19 to TRBJ1-1; D is perhaps TRBD1 (5 bases). Germline CDR1 and CDR2: LNHDA and SQIVND (reference sequence). This CDR3 is built from 14 residues. V lost 9 bases and J lost 0, with 14 bases in between. The CDR3 loop is CASRDGVMNTEAFF. DNA for the CDR3: TGTGCCAGCCGGGACGGTGTTATGAACACTGAAGCTTTCTTT.